Following are 28 T cell receptor beta chains from one sample sequenced in a study of post-analysis software for immune sequencing data. Study-level points and caveats: TRBV5-6, TRBV5-1 and TRBV20-1 were among 4 or 5 TRBV segments more frequent in patients than controls.

Unique molecular identifiers tagged the TCR beta cDNA libraries. TCRdb recomputed calls from the PCR reads with MiXCR, one row per CDR3 protein. Found here are under 650,000 distinct CDR3 sequences, roughly two fifths of them singletons; the top ten hold roughly 1.8%. For these receptors, no antigen is known. Sequenced input: blood. The source of these receptors is a girl between 5 and 17 years old with multiple sclerosis.

The chain carries TRBV12-3 or TRBV12-4 and TRBJ2-7, with 9 bases that match TRBD1. This CDR3 contains 14 residues. V dropped 2 bases and J dropped 5; count of bases not matched to a gene: 4. CDR3 loop: CASSLTQGANEQYF. The DNA of the CDR3 is TGTGCCAGCAGTTTAACACAGGGGGCGAACGAGCAGTACTTC.

The chain is built from TRBV11-2 and TRBJ2-1, with D tentatively TRBD1 or TRBD2 (5 bases each). The ends were cut back, 2 bases at V and 7 bases at J, with 18 bases in the middle. The CDR3 runs 16 residues. Looked up from germline, CDR1 is SGHAT and CDR2 is FQNNGV. The CDR3 loop is CASSLSGLKGFNEQFF. In DNA, the CDR3 is TGTGCCAGCAGCTTAAGCGGATTAAAGGGGTTTAATGAGCAGTTCTTC.

The V and J genes are TRBV12-3 or TRBV12-4 and TRBJ2-3, with D possibly TRBD2 on 6 matching bases. CDR3 length: 13 residues. Between the trimmed V and J ends, which lost 8 bases and 2 bases, there was a span of 11 bases. CDR3 sequence reads: CASSGLFTDTQYF. In DNA, the CDR3 is TGTGCCAGCTCGGGACTCTTCACAGATACGCAGTATTTT.

This clonotype was counted a few times. This chain joins TRBV6-5 and TRBJ1-1; 8 bases line up with TRBD1. CDR1 is MNHEY and CDR2 is SVGAGI in the germline V gene. CDR3 length: 15 amino acids. V was clipped by 2 bases and J by 1 base; unmatched bases: 3. The CDR3 DNA sequence: TGTGCCAGCAGTTACGGACAGGGACCGAACACTGAAGCTTTCTTT. Translation gives CASSYGQGPNTEAFF.

V usage is TRBV1 and J usage is TRBJ2-7; the table's D call of TRBD2 was not tested on the DNA. The end of the DNA fits TRBJ2-5 better, so the J call may be wrong. TRBV1 is labeled a pseudogene. CDR3 length equals 15 residues. The CDR3, as DNA: TGCACCAGCAGCCACCCAGGGACTAGAAAAGAGACCCAGTACTTC. Translation: CTSSHPGTRKETQYF.

This clonotype occurred a few times. This CDR3 is CALGGRTYEQYF. In DNA form, the CDR3 reads TGTGCCCTAGGGGGCAGAACCTACGAGCAGTACTTC. The genes are TRBV6-6 and TRBJ2-7, with 7 bases fitting TRBD1. The ends lost 11 bases at V and 2 bases at J; junction bases unmatched: 6. The CDR3 extends over 12 amino acids. Germline CDR1 and CDR2: MNHNY and SVGAGI (reference sequence).

The chain recombines TRBV7-3 with TRBJ1-2, with D possibly being TRBD1 (5 bases). The V gene's germline CDR1 is SGHTA and CDR2 FQGTGA. Trimming pared 5 bases from V and 7 bases from J, leaving 11 bases between. The CDR3 totals 12 residues. The CDR3, as DNA: TGTGCCAGCAGCCCCGGGGCCGGTGGCTACACCTTC. It specifies CASSPGAGGYTF.

This chain links TRBV3-1 with TRBJ2-7; D call uncertain. V shed 0 bases and J shed 3 bases, with 24 bases lying between them. The CDR3 is 19 residues long. CDR1 LGHDT and CDR2 YNNKEL come from the germline V gene (reference sequence). As DNA, the CDR3 is TGTGCCAGCAGCCAAGATACGGCAGCCTTACGCTATGGGTACTACGAGCAGTACTTC. Its translation is CASSQDTAALRYGYYEQYF.

This chain links TRBV2 with TRBJ2-3; 7 bases are a match to TRBD2. In germline, CDR1 is SNHLY, CDR2 FYNNEI. After removal of 3 bases from V and 3 bases from J, the junction contained 6 bases not matched to a gene. This CDR3 region has 15 residues. CDR3 nucleotide sequence: TGTGCCAGCAGTGAGGGGCTAGCGGCTACAGATACGCAGTATTTT. Residues: CASSEGLAATDTQYF.

The CDR3 protein is CAIKGEGGAKNIQYF. The CDR3 nucleotides read TGTGCCATCAAGGGGGAAGGCGGTGCCAAAAACATTCAGTACTTC. This chain joins TRBV10-3 and TRBJ2-4; tentative D call: TRBD1 (6 bases). The germline V gene has CDR1 ENHRY and CDR2 SYGVKD. Trimming removed 7 bases at V and 1 base at J, with 14 bases between. CDR3 size: 15 residues.

Comments on this clonotype: This may arise from a read error, as a much more abundant clone is one base away. The rearrangement joins TRBV6-5 to TRBJ2-1; TRBD2 matches 10 bases. The DNA end favors TRBJ2-7, so the J call may be wrong. The CDR3 covers 15 residues. Germline CDR1 and CDR2: MNHEY and SVGAGI. The DNA of the CDR3 is TGTGCCAGCAGCACGGGACTAGCGAGCTACAATGAGCAGTACTTC. It translates to CASSTGLASYNEQYF.

The V call is TRBV12-3 or TRBV12-4, the J call TRBJ2-1; TRBD2 might be the D (5 bases). CDR3 size: 14 residues. In DNA form, the CDR3 reads TGTGCTCGCGGGTCCAGACGATCCTACAATGAGCAGTTCTTC. Amino acid sequence: CARGSRRSYNEQFF.

V and J are TRBV7-9 and TRBJ2-3; D uncertain. The CDR3 is 11 residues long. Germline V gene data show CDR1 as SEHNR and CDR2 as FQNEAQ (reference sequence). The ends were cut back, 3 bases at V and 7 bases at J, with 5 bases in the middle. The chain's CDR3 is CASSFDYTQYF. The CDR3 nucleotides read TGTGCCAGCAGCTTTGACTATACGCAGTATTTT.

V gene TRBV5-4 combines with J gene TRBJ2-5; D is unclear. The end of the DNA aligns better with TRBJ2-7, so the J call may be wrong. CDR3 length equals 16 residues. Germline V gives CDR1 SGHNT, CDR2 YYREEE (reference sequence). The CDR3 loop is CASSSPSSRKPYEQYF. In nucleotides, the CDR3 is TGTGCCAGCAGCTCCCCCTCATCACGGAAACCCTACGAGCAGTACTTC.

The rearrangement links TRBV28 to TRBJ2-4, with a possible D match to TRBD2 (5 bases). Trimming cost V 4 bases and J 3 bases, with 19 bases left between them. The CDR3 spans 17 residues. CDR1 and CDR2 from the germline V gene are MDHEN and SYDVKM. The CDR3 loop reads CASSSPLGGSGKNIQYF. CDR3 sequence (DNA): TGTGCCAGCAGTTCCCCATTAGGCGGGTCTGGCAAAAACATTCAGTACTTC.

This clonotype was found a few times. DNA of the CDR3: TGCGCCAGCAGCGAGGCGGGAGGGCCCGTCGGAGATACGCAGTATTTT. Translating gives CASSEAGGPVGDTQYF. The chain couples TRBV4-1 to TRBJ2-3; TRBD2 aligns across 9 bases. CDR1 is MGHRA, CDR2 YSYEKL, per germline. This CDR3 comprises 16 residues. The J segment lost 5 bases and the V segment lost 5 bases, leaving 11 bases of the junction unmatched.

This clonotype was recorded at least ten times. The chain is built from TRBV4-1 and TRBJ2-7; weak D call: TRBD1 (6 bases). Trimming left V 0 bases short and J 4 bases short, with 13 bases between. Germline V gives CDR1 MGHRA, CDR2 YSYEKL. This CDR3 is built from 15 residues. The CDR3 sequence is CASSQDGGRGYEQYF. The CDR3 DNA sequence: TGCGCCAGCAGCCAAGATGGTGGCAGGGGTTACGAGCAGTACTTC.

The rearrangement uses TRBV4-1 and TRBJ2-1; D possibly corresponds to TRBD1 (6 bases). The CDR3 length is 14 residues. V lost 3 bases and J 3 bases, leaving 9 bases between the germline ends. CDR1 MGHRA and CDR2 YSYEKL come from the germline V gene. The chain's CDR3 is CASSQGDNYNEQFF. The CDR3 DNA reads as TGCGCCAGCAGCCAGGGGGACAACTACAATGAGCAGTTCTTC.

This clonotype came up a few times. The chain recombines TRBV7-8 with TRBJ2-7, with 7 positions matching TRBD1. CDR1 is SGHVS and CDR2 is FQNEAQ in the germline V gene. The CDR3 totals 15 residues. The junction had 9 bases not matched to a gene; V was cut back by 5 bases and J by 2 bases. The CDR3 is CASSPVPGQTYEQYF. The CDR3 region has the DNA TGTGCCAGCAGCCCAGTCCCGGGACAGACCTACGAGCAGTACTTC.

This clonotype turned up a few times. V gene TRBV29-1 combines with J gene TRBJ2-7; TRBD1 agrees at 8 bases. The CDR3 spans 13 residues. J gave up 5 bases and V 2 bases, and 5 bases lay outside the gene matches. Germline V lookup: CDR1 SQVTM, CDR2 ANQGSEA. This CDR3 reads CSVELDRVHEQYF. CDR3 DNA: TGCAGCGTTGAACTGGACAGGGTCCACGAGCAGTACTTC.

The chain employs TRBV19 and TRBJ1-1, with unresolved D. The CDR3 covers 15 residues. Trimming removed 3 bases at V and 2 bases at J, with 13 bases between. The germline gives CDR1 LNHDA, CDR2 SQIVND (reference sequence). CDR3 residues: CASSIWSGYNTEAFF. Here the CDR3 DNA reads TGTGCCAGTAGTATCTGGTCAGGTTATAACACTGAAGCTTTCTTT.

There are a few counts of this clonotype. The chain couples TRBV13 to TRBJ2-3; D is undetermined. The CDR3 runs to 17 residues. Germline values: CDR1 PRHDT, CDR2 FYEKMQ (reference sequence). Trimming took off 0 bases at V and 0 bases at J, with 13 bases between the two ends. The CDR3 coding sequence is TGTGCCAGCAGCTTAGGAACTGCGGAGTTTAGCACAGATACGCAGTATTTT. Translated, it gives CASSLGTAEFSTDTQYF.

V and J are TRBV12-3 or TRBV12-4 and TRBJ2-7; D gene unclear. The CDR3 runs to 13 residues. V was shortened by 6 bases and J by 0 bases, with 9 bases between the two germline ends. The chain's CDR3 is CASRTDRSYEQYF. For the CDR3, the DNA is TGTGCCAGCAGGACGGATCGCTCCTACGAGCAGTACTTC.

This clonotype was seen more than once but under ten times. The rearrangement links TRBV12-3 or TRBV12-4 to TRBJ2-3, with unresolved D. The CDR3 consists of 16 residues. V gave up 5 bases and J gave up 2 bases, with 17 bases separating them. The CDR3 region has the DNA TGTGCCAGCAGTACGTCAGGAACGGGTGTCACAGATACGCAGTATTTT. This sequence encodes CASSTSGTGVTDTQYF.

This clonotype was picked up a small number of times. The rearrangement uses TRBV12-3 or TRBV12-4 and TRBJ1-4; a possible D gene is TRBD1 (6 bases). This CDR3 region has 16 residues. V lost 3 bases, J lost 8 bases, and 19 bases lay in between. CDR3 sequence reads: CASSFEGGRGGEKLFF. Here the CDR3 DNA reads TGTGCCAGCAGTTTCGAAGGCGGAAGGGGGGGCGAAAAACTGTTTTTT.

V gene TRBV5-1 combines with J gene TRBJ2-7; TRBD2 matches at 9 bases. The germline V gene has CDR1 SGHRS and CDR2 YFSETQ. Germline trimming cut 0 bases from V and 2 bases from J; bases unmatched to any gene: 3. The CDR3 sequence is 15 residues long. In nucleotides, the CDR3 is TGCGCCAGCAGCTTGGGAGTAGCGGGAGCCTACGAGCAGTACTTC. Encoded protein: CASSLGVAGAYEQYF.

CDR3 protein: CASSELAGGPKNIQYF. CDR3 coding DNA: TGTGCCAGCAGCGAACTAGCGGGAGGGCCCAAAAACATTCAGTACTTC. The chain has TRBV7-2 and TRBJ2-4, with 13 bases that match TRBD2. Germline V CDR1 and CDR2: SGHTA, FQGNSA. J lost 2 bases, V lost 5 bases, and 3 bases had no gene match. The CDR3 covers 16 residues. The entire variable domain, with the rest obtained from reference TRBV7-2 and TRBJ2-4, is as follows: GAGVSQSPSNKVTEKGKDVELRCDPISGHTALYWYRQSLGQGLEFLIYFQGNSAPDKSGLPSDRFSAERTGGSVSTLTIQRTQQEDSAVYLCASSELAGGPKNIQYFGAGTRLSVL.

This clonotype has only a few counts. The genes are TRBV7-9 and TRBJ2-5, with D possibly TRBD1 on 5 matching bases. Germline CDR1 SEHNR, CDR2 FQNEAQ (reference sequence). The V and J ends lost 3 bases and 0 bases respectively, with 17 bases between them. The CDR3 is made up of 17 amino acids. The CDR3 DNA reads TGTGCCAGCAGCTTCGGGTCAGGGCCTCTGAACCAAGAGACCCAGTACTTC. As protein: CASSFGSGPLNQETQYF.